A single sample is the source of the 25 T cell receptor beta chains below, sequenced in a study of immune characteristics of hereditary and idiopathic chronic pancreatitis. Generated by immunoSEQ multiplex PCR, the TCRdb table keeps only in-frame clones and is missing some. The sample comprises approximately 9,800 clones, about 76% of which are singletons, and 13% to 15% rests with the top ten. Patients having total pancreatectomy with islet autotransplantation provided the chronic pancreatitis pancreas tissue. The source material was pancreas tissue with idiopathic chronic pancreatitis. The origin of the receptors is a human donor with chronic pancreatitis.

This chain uses TRBV4-2 with TRBJ1-2, with a possible D match to TRBD1 (5 bases). The ends were cut back, 4 bases at V and 4 bases at J, with 13 bases in the middle. This CDR3 is 14 amino acids long. Germline CDR1 is LGHNA and CDR2 is YNFKEQ. The CDR3: CASSRDRGGYGYTF. CDR3 DNA: TGTGCCAGCAGCCGGGACCGGGGTGGCTATGGCTACACCTTC.

This chain joins TRBV9 and TRBJ1-6, with TRBD1 matching over 8 bases. The CDR3 covers 14 residues. V shed 6 bases, J shed 8 bases, and the junction held 7 bases outside the gene matches. Germline CDR1 and CDR2: SGDLS and YYNGEE. The CDR3 DNA follows: TGTGCCAGCAACACAGGGGGAAGCGATTCACCCCTCCACTTT. This codes for CASNTGGSDSPLHF.

The genes are TRBV28 and TRBJ2-2; the D gene is possibly TRBD1 (6 bases). V dropped 4 bases and J dropped 3 bases, with 12 bases sitting between them. The CDR3 is 15 amino acids. Germline V gene data show CDR1 as MDHEN and CDR2 as SYDVKM. The CDR3 protein is CASSYSDRDTGELFF. In nucleotides, the CDR3 is TGTGCCAGCAGTTACTCGGACAGAGACACCGGGGAGCTGTTTTTT.

The chain is built from TRBV6-6 and TRBJ2-7; TRBD1 matches at 10 bases. V lost 5 bases, J lost 4 bases, and 5 bases stayed unmatched. The V gene's germline CDR1 is MNHNY and CDR2 SVGAGI (reference sequence). The CDR3 covers 14 residues. This CDR3 reads CASSTDRGRYEQYV. In DNA form, the CDR3 reads TGTGCCAGCAGTACTGACAGGGGGCGGTACGAGCAGTACGTC.

The rearrangement links TRBV7-8 to TRBJ1-1; D is uncertain. The CDR3 extends over 15 amino acids. Deletions cut 1 base from V and 1 base from J, with 10 bases between. Germline V lookup: CDR1 SGHVS, CDR2 FQNEAQ. CDR3: CASSLVGLRNTEAFF. CDR3 nucleotide sequence: TGTGCCAGCAGCTTAGTTGGACTCAGGAACACTGAAGCTTTCTTT.

The chain carries TRBV6-2 or TRBV6-3 and TRBJ2-7; D possibly corresponds to TRBD1 (5 bases). V dropped 4 bases and J dropped 0 bases, with 10 bases sitting between them. The germline CDR1 and CDR2 sequences are MNHEY and SVGEGT. The CDR3 contains 14 residues. This CDR3 reads CASSWGTVSYEQYF. CDR3 bases: TGTGCCAGCAGTTGGGGCACAGTCTCCTACGAGCAGTACTTC.

The CDR3 DNA sequence: TGCGCCAGCAGCCCCCTGGCTGGGGGCAATCAGCCCCAGCATTTT. Its protein is CASSPLAGGNQPQHF. The gene calls are TRBV5-1 and TRBJ1-5, with D unclear. Germline values: CDR1 SGHRS, CDR2 YFSETQ. This CDR3 is 15 amino acids long. V was shortened by 4 bases and J by 2 bases, with 13 bases between the two germline ends.

The chain joins TRBV28 to TRBJ1-2, with D unclear. Germline V gene lookup returns CDR1 MDHEN and CDR2 SYDVKM. V was cut by 6 bases and J by 7 bases, with 9 bases left in between. The CDR3 is 11 residues long. The CDR3 reads CASREEFGYTF. The CDR3 DNA reads as TGTGCCAGCAGAGAGGAGTTTGGCTACACCTTC.

The rearrangement joins TRBV2 to TRBJ2-5; the match to TRBD1 covers 7 bases. This CDR3 has 16 amino acids. J was trimmed by 4 bases and V by 5 bases; bases with no gene match: 13. CDR1 is SNHLY and CDR2 is FYNNEI in the germline V gene. The CDR3 spells CASSPAGDRDPETQYF. For the CDR3, the DNA is TGTGCCAGCAGTCCCGCTGGCGACAGGGATCCAGAGACCCAGTACTTC.

The gene calls are TRBV2 and TRBJ2-1; the D gene is possibly TRBD1 (6 bases). The CDR3 contains 15 residues. Germline V gene sequence: CDR1 SNHLY, CDR2 FYNNEI. Trimming cost V 3 bases and J 8 bases, with 17 bases left between them. CDR3 loop: CASSDGWGLNYEQFF. In DNA form, the CDR3 reads TGTGCCAGCAGTGACGGGTGGGGGCTTAACTATGAGCAGTTCTTC.

The chain has TRBV28 and TRBJ2-5; TRBD2 might be the D (5 bases). The CDR3 has 14 residues. V was cut by 7 bases and J by 2 bases, with 14 bases left in between. CDR1 is MDHEN and CDR2 is SYDVKM in the germline V gene. The CDR3 protein is CASTPRRGQETQYF. In nucleotides, the CDR3 is TGTGCCAGCACCCCTAGGAGAGGGCAAGAGACCCAGTACTTC.

The CDR3 loop is CASSEGGFYYGYTF. CDR3 bases: TGTGCCAGCAGTGAAGGCGGCTTTTACTATGGCTACACCTTC. The chain recombines TRBV6-1 with TRBJ1-2; no clear D. This CDR3 has 14 residues. V lost 1 base, J lost 3 bases, and 9 bases lay in between. The germline gives CDR1 MNHNS, CDR2 SASEGT.

The count of this clone is one. The CDR3 bases are TGTGCCAGCAGTGAGAGGGCGTTAGCGCGGTCTGATACGCAGTATTTT. This gives the protein CASSERALARSDTQYF. The V gene is TRBV6-1, the J gene TRBJ2-3; D is perhaps TRBD2 (5 bases). The CDR3 extends over 16 amino acids. Trimming removed 3 bases from V and 6 bases from J, with 19 bases in between. In germline, CDR1 is MNHNS, CDR2 SASEGT.

The table lists this clone with a few counts. The chain is built from TRBV19 and TRBJ2-1, with a possible D match to TRBD1 (5 bases). The V gene's germline CDR1 is LNHDA and CDR2 SQIVND (reference sequence). This CDR3 comprises 13 residues. Trimming shortened V by 3 bases and J by 7 bases, and 10 bases separated the two germline ends. DNA for the CDR3: TGTGCCAGTAGTATTGGGGCGGCGAATGAGCAGTTCTTC. This translates into CASSIGAANEQFF.

The rearrangement joins TRBV5-1 to TRBJ1-2; D perhaps matches TRBD1 (5 bases). Trimming pared 1 base from V and 3 bases from J, leaving 7 bases between. Germline CDR1 and CDR2: SGHRS and YFSETQ. CDR3 length: 13 amino acids. The CDR3 protein is CASSLSGDYGYTF. The CDR3 DNA reads as TGCGCCAGCAGCTTGTCGGGGGACTATGGCTACACCTTC. Complete variable domain (other parts from reference TRBV5-1 and TRBJ1-2): KAGVTQTPRYLIKTRGQQVTLSCSPISGHRSVSWYQQTPGQGLQFLFEYFSETQRNKGNFPGRFSGRQFSNSRSEMNVSTLELGDSALYLCASSLSGDYGYTFGSGTRLTVV.

V gene TRBV11-3 combines with J gene TRBJ2-1; possible D gene TRBD1, 7 bases. The CDR3 is 15 residues long. V was trimmed by 5 bases and J by 1 base, leaving 12 bases between them. Germline CDR1 SGHNT, CDR2 YENEEA. DNA of the CDR3: TGTGCCAGCAGCCCAGGGGGGTTTTCCTACAATGAGCAGTTCTTC. This translates into CASSPGGFSYNEQFF.

V and J are TRBV4-2 and TRBJ1-1; 11 bases line up with TRBD1. The V gene's germline CDR1 is LGHNA and CDR2 YNFKEQ. The trim removed 0 bases at V and 5 bases at J, leaving 5 bases unmatched. This CDR3 spans 16 amino acids. The CDR3 sequence is CASSQDLRDRGTEAFF. The DNA of the CDR3 is TGTGCCAGCAGCCAAGATCTCCGGGACAGGGGGACTGAAGCTTTCTTT.

The chain uses TRBV3-1 (or the pseudogene TRBV3-2) and TRBJ1-2; D might be TRBD1 (5 bases). The germline gives CDR1 LGHDT, CDR2 YNNKEL (reference sequence). This CDR3 spans 13 amino acids. V lost 3 bases to trimming and J lost 8 bases, with 13 bases between them. The DNA for the CDR3 is TGTGCCAGCAGCCACCCAGAGTGGGGGGGCTACACCTTC. This translates into CASSHPEWGGYTF.

The rearrangement joins TRBV9 to TRBJ2-4; possibly TRBD2 for D (5 bases). The CDR3 runs to 14 residues. Germline CDR1 is SGDLS and CDR2 is YYNGEE. V lost 4 bases and J 0 bases, leaving 8 bases between the germline ends. CDR3 sequence (DNA): TGTGCCAGCAGCCCGGGGTTAGCCAAAAACATTCAGTACTTC. Amino acid sequence: CASSPGLAKNIQYF.

The chain links TRBV9 to TRBJ2-3; TRBD1 is a possible D gene (5 bases). Germline-derived CDR1 and CDR2 are SGDLS and YYNGEE. The CDR3 sequence is 13 residues long. V was shortened by 2 bases and J by 1 base, with 5 bases between the two germline ends. The CDR3 region is CASSVTGTDTQYF. CDR3 sequence (DNA): TGTGCCAGCAGCGTGACAGGCACAGATACGCAGTATTTT.

This chain connects TRBV6-5 to TRBJ1-1; D is unclear. Trimming took 6 bases from V and 4 from J, leaving 15 bases between them. The CDR3 length is 14 residues. The germline gives CDR1 MNHEY, CDR2 SVGAGI. The CDR3 loop reads CASRQTEAGTEAFF. CDR3 bases: TGTGCCAGCAGGCAAACAGAGGCCGGCACTGAAGCTTTCTTT.

CDR3 protein: CASSLEGFSDTQYF. The CDR3 nucleotides read TGCGCCAGCAGCCTAGAGGGATTCTCAGATACGCAGTATTTT. The rearrangement links TRBV4-3 to TRBJ2-3, with D perhaps matching TRBD2 (5 bases). This CDR3 spans 14 amino acids. V was cut by 4 bases and J by 4 bases, with 12 bases left in between. The germline V gene encodes CDR1 LGHNA and CDR2 YSLEER.

The rearrangement links TRBV19 to TRBJ2-1; D perhaps matches TRBD2 (6 bases). This CDR3 region has 14 residues. V was clipped by 0 bases and J by 9 bases, with 12 bases between them. CDR1 and CDR2 from the germline V gene are LNHDA and SQIVND (reference sequence). The CDR3 coding sequence is TGTGCCAGTAGTATAGAGGGGACGGGGGTTGAGCAGTTCTTC. Translation gives CASSIEGTGVEQFF.

This rearrangement joins TRBV2 to TRBJ2-5; no firm D call. The germline V and J ends were trimmed by 3 bases and 3 bases, with 8 bases remaining between them. The CDR3 contains 13 residues. Germline V lookup: CDR1 SNHLY, CDR2 FYNNEI. The DNA of the CDR3 is TGTGCCAGCAGTGAGAGTAGAAAAGAGACCCAGTACTTC. Translating gives CASSESRKETQYF. The variable domain in full, completed from reference TRBV2 and TRBJ2-5, reads EPEVTQTPSHQVTQMGQEVILRCVPISNHLYFYWYRQILGQKVEFLVSFYNNEISEKSEIFDDQFSVERPDGSNFTLKIRSTKLEDSAMYFCASSESRKETQYFGPGTRLLVL.

J is TRBJ1-2 and V is TRBV5-1; no reliable D call. Germline CDR1 is SGHRS and CDR2 is YFSETQ. The CDR3 length is 13 residues. Trimming pared 0 bases from V and 7 bases from J, leaving 10 bases between. For the CDR3, the DNA is TGCGCCAGCAGCTTGGGAGAGGGAGGTGGCTACACCTTC. As protein: CASSLGEGGGYTF.